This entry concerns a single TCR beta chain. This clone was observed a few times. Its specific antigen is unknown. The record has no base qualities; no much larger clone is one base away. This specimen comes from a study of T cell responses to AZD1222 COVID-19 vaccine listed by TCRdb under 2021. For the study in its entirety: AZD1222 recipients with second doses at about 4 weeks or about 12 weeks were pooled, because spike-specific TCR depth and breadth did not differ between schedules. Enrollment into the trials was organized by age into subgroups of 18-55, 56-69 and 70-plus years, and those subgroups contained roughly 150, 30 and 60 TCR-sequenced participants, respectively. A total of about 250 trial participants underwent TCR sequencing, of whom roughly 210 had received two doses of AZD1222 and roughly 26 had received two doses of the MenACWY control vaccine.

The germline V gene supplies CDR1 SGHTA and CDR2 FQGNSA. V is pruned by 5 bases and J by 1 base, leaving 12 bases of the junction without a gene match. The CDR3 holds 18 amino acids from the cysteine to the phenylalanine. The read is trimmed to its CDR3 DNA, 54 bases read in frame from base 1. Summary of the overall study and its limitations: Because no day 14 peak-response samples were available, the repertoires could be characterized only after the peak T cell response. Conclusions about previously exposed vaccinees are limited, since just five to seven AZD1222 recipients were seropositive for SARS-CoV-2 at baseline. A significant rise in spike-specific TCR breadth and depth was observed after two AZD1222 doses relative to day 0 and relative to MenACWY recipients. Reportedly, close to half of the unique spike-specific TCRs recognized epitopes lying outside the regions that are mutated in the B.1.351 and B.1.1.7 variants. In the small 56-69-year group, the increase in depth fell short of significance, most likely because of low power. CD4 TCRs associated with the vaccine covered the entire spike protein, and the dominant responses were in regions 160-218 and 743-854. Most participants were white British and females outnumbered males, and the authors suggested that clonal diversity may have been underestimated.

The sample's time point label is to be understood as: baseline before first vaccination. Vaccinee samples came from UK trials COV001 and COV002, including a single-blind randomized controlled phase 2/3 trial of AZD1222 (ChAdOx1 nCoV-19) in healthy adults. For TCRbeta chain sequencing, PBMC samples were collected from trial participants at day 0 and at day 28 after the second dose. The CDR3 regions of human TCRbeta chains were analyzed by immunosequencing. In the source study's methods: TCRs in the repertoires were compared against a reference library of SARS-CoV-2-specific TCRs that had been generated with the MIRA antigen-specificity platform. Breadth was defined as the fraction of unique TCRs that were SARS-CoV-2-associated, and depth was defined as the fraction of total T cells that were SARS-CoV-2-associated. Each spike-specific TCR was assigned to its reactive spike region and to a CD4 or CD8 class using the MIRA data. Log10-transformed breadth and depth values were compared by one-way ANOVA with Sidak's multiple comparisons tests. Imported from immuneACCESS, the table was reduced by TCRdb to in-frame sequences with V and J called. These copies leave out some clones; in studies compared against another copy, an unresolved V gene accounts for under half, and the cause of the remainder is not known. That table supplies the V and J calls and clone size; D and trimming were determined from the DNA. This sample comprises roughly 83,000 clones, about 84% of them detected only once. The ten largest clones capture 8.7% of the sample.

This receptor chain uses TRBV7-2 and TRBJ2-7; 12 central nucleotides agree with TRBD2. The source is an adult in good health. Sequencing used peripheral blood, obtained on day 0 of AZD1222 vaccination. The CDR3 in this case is CASSLAPGTSGFSYEQYF. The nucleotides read TGTGCCAGCAGCCTCGCTCCCGGGACTAGCGGGTTTTCCTACGAGCAGTACTTC.